This T cell receptor (beta chain) was identified during a study of PD-L1 blockade in urothelial cancer (TCRdb year 2017). With respect to the entire study: All patients started therapy at some point between 2014 and 2016 and received atezolizumab 1,200 mg intravenously every 3 weeks. About 90% of the 29 patients were males with bladder-origin urothelial cancer, and about 60% of the roughly 29 reported a prior smoking history. An ECOG performance status of 0 or 1 was recorded for the patients, and 0 to 3 prior chemotherapy regimens had been received by the patients. Blood samples were analyzed 3 weeks after the start of treatment (second dose) and 6 weeks after the start of treatment. A median of 141,255 T cells and 83,000 or so unique TCRs was obtained from blood samples, and a median clonality of approximately 0.08 was observed. The study, an exploratory multi-omic analysis, examined somatic, immune and clinical correlates of response to PD-L1 blockade with atezolizumab in urothelial cancer. Pretreatment tumor samples, along with matched peripheral blood collected serially before and after atezolizumab treatment, underwent TCR sequencing. Durable clinical benefit was defined as progression-free survival longer than 6 months, and TCR features were also tested against progression-free and overall survival. In the same patients who had TCR sequencing, pretreatment tumors also underwent whole exome sequencing and RNA sequencing. Eight to ten patients achieved durable clinical benefit and 20 did not. Pretreatment blood TCR-seq was available for around 29 patients, at least one posttreatment blood collection was obtained for about 25 patients, and tumor TCR-seq was available for about 25 patients. What the study reported, not specific to this receptor: Improved progression-free and overall survival was found to be associated with pretreatment peripheral blood TCR clonality below the median. Patients with durable benefit showed greater expansion of tumor-associated TCR clones in peripheral blood 3 weeks after starting treatment (n of about 20, p = 0.022). Because the sample size was small (n ≈ 30) and many of the analyses were exploratory, the results are meant to be hypothesis-generating.

V was cut back by 0 bases and J by 4 bases, leaving a gap of 10 bases between them. The germline V gene sets CDR1 to SGDLS and CDR2 to YYNGEE. Counted from cysteine to phenylalanine, this CDR3 has 14 amino acids. The kept DNA is CDR3 alone, 42 bases in frame from the first base. Each PCR received spiked-in synthetic TCR analog templates so that absolute template abundance could be estimated from read counts. TCRbeta CDR3 regions were amplified from genomic DNA with bias-controlled V and J gene primers using the immunoSEQ assay. Rearranged TCRbeta segments were sequenced at approximately 20X coverage. Per the source publication's procedure: Sequencing errors were corrected by clustering and CDR3s were annotated against IMGT to assign V, D and J genes. Only productive TCRbeta rearrangements were used in downstream analyses, excluding out-of-frame or stop-codon sequences. Clonality was computed as one minus Shannon entropy normalized by the log of the number of unique productive sequences. Fisher's exact test with Benjamini-Hochberg correction, at a threshold of adjusted p below 0.01, was used to find clones that differed between time points or between blood and tumor. In TCRdb, the immuneACCESS table is reduced to in-frame sequences with V and J assigned. These tables do not hold every clone; where another copy was compared, an unresolved V gene accounts for under half, and the others remain unexplained. V, J and clone size were drawn from that table, and D and trimming were deduced from the DNA. The sample contains about 44,000 clones, roughly four fifths of them found a single time. The top ten clones comprise about 3.2% of the sample.

Concerning this clone itself: Its recognized antigen is unknown. No base quality information exists; no much larger clone differs at one position.

A total of roughly 31 patients with locally advanced or metastatic urothelial carcinoma, treated at Memorial Sloan Kettering on a trial protocol, made up the cohort. Peripheral blood mononuclear cells were collected pretreatment and during treatment, with between 1 and 8 total time points per patient. The Qiagen DNeasy Blood extraction kit was used to purify genomic DNA from total PBMCs and from tumor samples. PBMCs were collected pretreatment and during treatment and were isolated and stored as previously described. This clonotype was obtained from a man in his sixties or seventies with urothelial cancer. The specimen was PBMCs, collected around atezolizumab (anti-PD-L1) treatment. The V and J segments used are TRBV9 and TRBJ1-2, with no D gene named confidently. The DNA sequence is TGTGCCAGCAGCGTAGGAAGCGCCGTCTATGGCTACACCTTC. Protein translation: CASSVGSAVYGYTF.